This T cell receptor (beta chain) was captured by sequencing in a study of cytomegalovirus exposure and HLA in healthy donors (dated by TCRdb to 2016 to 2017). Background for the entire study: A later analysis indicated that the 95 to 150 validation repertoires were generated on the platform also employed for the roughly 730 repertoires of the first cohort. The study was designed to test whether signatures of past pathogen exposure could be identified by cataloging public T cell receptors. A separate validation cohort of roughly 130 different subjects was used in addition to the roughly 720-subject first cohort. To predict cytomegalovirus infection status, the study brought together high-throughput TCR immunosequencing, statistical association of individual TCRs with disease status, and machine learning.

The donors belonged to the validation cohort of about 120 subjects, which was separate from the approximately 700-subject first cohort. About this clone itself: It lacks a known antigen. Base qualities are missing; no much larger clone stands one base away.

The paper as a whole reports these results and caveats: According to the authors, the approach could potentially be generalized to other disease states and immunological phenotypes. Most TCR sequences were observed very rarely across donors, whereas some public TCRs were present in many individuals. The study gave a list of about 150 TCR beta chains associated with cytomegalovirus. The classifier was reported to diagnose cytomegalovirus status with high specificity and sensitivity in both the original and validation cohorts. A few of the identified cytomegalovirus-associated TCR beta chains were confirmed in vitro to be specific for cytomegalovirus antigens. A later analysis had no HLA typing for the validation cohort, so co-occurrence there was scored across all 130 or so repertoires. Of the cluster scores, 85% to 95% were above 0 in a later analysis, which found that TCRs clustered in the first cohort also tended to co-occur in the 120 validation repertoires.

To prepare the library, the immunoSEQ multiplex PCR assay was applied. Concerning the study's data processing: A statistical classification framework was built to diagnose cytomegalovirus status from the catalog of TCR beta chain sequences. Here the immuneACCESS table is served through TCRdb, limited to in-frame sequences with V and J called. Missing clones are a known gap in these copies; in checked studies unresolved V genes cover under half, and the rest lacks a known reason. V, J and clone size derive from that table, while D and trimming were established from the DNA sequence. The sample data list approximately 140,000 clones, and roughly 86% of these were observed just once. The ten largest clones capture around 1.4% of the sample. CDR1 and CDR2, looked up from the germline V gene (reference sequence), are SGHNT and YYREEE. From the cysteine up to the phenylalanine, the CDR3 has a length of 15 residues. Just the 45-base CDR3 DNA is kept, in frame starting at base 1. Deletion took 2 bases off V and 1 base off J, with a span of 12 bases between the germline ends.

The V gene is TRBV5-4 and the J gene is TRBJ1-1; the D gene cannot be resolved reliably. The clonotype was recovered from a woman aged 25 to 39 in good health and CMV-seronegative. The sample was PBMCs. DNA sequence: TGTGCCAGCAGCTTTCAGGTGGGAGCGAACACTGAAGCTTTCTTT. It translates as CASSFQVGANTEAFF.